This T cell receptor (beta chain) appears in the sequencing data of a study of CD8 T cells in Susac syndrome. For the study at large: Sequencing included Susac syndrome patients, over 5 of them with active disease and under 10 in remission. Study-wide results and limits: In Susac syndrome, CD4+ T cell repertoires lacked any clonal expansion.

As concerns this clonotype: Its target is unknown.

Germline CDR1 and CDR2: LGHDT and YNNKEL (reference sequence). The length of the CDR3 is 15 residues. V was trimmed by 1 base and J by 2 bases, leaving 9 bases between them. Random hexamers were used to reverse transcribe the RNA input (about 0.45 to 1 ug). TCR beta CDR3 was amplified by immunoSEQ covering 54 Vbeta and 13 Jbeta. From the immunoSEQ multiplex PCR reads, TCRdb called clonotypes with MiXCR, one entry per CDR3 protein. The data contain more than 150,000 distinct CDR3 sequences, 90% to 96% of them singletons. TEMRA cells underwent FACS enrichment and CD8+ and CD4+ T cells underwent negative isolation.

The genes are TRBV3-1 and TRBJ2-1; a possible D gene is TRBD1 (6 bases). What was sequenced was CD4+ T cells from PBMCs. This receptor was obtained from a human donor with Susac syndrome. The CDR3 DNA reads as TGTGCCAGCAGCCAAGGTGACAGGCCCTACAATGAGCAGTTCTTC. Its protein is CASSQGDRPYNEQFF.